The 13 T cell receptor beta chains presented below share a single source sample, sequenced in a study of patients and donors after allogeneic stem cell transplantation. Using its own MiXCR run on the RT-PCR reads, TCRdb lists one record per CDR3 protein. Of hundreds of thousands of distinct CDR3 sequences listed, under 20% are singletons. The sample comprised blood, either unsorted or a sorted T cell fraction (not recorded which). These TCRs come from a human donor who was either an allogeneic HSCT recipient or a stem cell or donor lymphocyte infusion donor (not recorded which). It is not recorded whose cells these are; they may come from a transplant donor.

CDR3 bases: TGTGCCAGCAGCCTAAGCGTAGGGAGGGGTAATGAAAAACTGTTTTTT. This translates into CASSLSVGRGNEKLFF. The chain uses TRBV12-3 or TRBV12-4 and TRBJ1-4, with a possible D match to TRBD1 (5 bases). The CDR3 is made up of 16 amino acids. Trimming stripped 6 bases from V and 4 bases from J, with 18 bases between.

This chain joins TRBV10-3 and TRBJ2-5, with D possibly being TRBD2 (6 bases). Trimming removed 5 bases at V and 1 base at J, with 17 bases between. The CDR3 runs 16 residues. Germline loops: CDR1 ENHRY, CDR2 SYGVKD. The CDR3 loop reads CAISTGTRMAQETQYF. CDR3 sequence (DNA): TGTGCCATCAGTACCGGGACTCGGATGGCCCAAGAGACCCAGTACTTC.

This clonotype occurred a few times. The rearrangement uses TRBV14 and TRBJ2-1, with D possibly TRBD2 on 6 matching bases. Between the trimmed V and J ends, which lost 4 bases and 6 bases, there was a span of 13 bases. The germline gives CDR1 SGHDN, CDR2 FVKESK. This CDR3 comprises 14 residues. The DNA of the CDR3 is TGTGCCAGCAGCCGCGGACTACCGGGCAATGAGCAGTTCTTC. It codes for CASSRGLPGNEQFF.

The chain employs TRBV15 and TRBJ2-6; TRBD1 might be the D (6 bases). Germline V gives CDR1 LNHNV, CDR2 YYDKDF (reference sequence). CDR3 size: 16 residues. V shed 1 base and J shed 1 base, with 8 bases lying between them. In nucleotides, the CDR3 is TGTGCCACCAGCAGAGCCACAGGGTCTGGGGCCAACGTCCTGACTTTC. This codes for CATSRATGSGANVLTF.

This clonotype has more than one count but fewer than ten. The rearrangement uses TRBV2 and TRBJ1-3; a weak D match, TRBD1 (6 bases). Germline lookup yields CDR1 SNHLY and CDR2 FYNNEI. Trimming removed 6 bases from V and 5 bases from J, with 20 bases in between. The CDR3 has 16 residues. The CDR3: CASRPTEGGIRNTIYF. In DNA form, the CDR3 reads TGTGCCAGCAGACCGACCGAGGGGGGCATAAGAAACACCATATATTTT.

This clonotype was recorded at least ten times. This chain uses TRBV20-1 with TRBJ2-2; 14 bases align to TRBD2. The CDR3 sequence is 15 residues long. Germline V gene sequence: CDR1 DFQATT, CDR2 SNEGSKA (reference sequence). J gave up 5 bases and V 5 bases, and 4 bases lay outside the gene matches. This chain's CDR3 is CSASRLAGGTGELFF. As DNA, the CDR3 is TGCAGTGCTTCCCGACTAGCGGGAGGGACCGGGGAGCTGTTTTTT.

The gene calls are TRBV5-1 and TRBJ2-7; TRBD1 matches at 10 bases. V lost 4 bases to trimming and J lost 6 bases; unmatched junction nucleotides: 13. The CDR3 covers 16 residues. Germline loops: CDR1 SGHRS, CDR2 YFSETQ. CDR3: CASSPTPGTGAGEQYF. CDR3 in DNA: TGCGCCAGCAGCCCTACACCCGGGACAGGGGCGGGCGAGCAGTACTTC.

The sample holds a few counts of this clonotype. The CDR3 DNA reads as TGTGCCAGCAGCTTTAGCGGGAGAGATTACGAGCAGTACTTC. It yields the protein CASSFSGRDYEQYF. The genes are TRBV11-2 and TRBJ2-7, with TRBD2 matching over 9 bases. Germline V gene lookup returns CDR1 SGHAT and CDR2 FQNNGV. V shed 3 bases and J 4 bases; nucleotides not matched to a gene: 4. The length of the CDR3 is 14 residues.

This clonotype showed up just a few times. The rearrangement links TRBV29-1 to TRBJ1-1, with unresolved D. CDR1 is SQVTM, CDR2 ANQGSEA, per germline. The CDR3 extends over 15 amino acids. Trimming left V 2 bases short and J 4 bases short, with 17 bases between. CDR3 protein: CSVELVEEFPTEAFF. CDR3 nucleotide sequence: TGCAGCGTTGAATTGGTGGAGGAGTTCCCCACTGAAGCTTTCTTT.

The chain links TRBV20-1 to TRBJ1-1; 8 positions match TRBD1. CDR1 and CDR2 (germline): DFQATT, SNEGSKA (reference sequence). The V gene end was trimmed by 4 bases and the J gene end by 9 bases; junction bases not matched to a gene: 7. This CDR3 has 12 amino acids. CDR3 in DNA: TGCAGTGCTACTCGACAGGGGAGTAAAGCTTTCTTT. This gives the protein CSATRQGSKAFF.

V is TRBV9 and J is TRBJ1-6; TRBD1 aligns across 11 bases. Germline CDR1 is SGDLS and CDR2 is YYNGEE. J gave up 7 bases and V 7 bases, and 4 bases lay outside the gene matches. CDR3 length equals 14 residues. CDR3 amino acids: CASRGDRGNSPLHF. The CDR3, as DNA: TGTGCCAGCCGGGGGGACAGGGGGAATTCACCCCTCCACTTT.

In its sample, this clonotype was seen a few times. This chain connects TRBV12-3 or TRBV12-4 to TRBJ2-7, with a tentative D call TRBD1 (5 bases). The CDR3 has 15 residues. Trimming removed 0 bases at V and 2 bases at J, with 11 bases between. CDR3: CASSLAIQGPYEQYF. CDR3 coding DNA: TGTGCCAGCAGTTTAGCCATCCAGGGTCCCTACGAGCAGTACTTC.

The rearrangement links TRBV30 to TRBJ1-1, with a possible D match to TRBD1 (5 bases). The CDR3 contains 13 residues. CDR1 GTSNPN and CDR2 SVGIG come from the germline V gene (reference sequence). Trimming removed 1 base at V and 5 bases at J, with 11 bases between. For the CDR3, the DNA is TGTGCCTGGAGTGGTTCGGGGGGGACTGAAGCTTTCTTT. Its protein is CAWSGSGGTEAFF.